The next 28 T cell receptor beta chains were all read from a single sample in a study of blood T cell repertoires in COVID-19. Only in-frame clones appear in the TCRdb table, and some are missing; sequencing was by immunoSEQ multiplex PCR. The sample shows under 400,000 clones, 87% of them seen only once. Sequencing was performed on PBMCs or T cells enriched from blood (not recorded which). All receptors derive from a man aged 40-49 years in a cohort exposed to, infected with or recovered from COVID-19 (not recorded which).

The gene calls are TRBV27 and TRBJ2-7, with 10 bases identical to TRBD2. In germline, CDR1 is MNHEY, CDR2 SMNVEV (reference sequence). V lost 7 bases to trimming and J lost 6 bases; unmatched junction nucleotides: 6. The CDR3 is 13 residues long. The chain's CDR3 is CASTSGSLGEQYF. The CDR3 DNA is TGTGCCAGCACTAGCGGGAGTTTGGGCGAGCAGTACTTC.

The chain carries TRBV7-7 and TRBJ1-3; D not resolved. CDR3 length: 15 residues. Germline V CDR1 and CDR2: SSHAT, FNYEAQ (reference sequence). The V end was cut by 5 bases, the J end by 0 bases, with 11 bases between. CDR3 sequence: CASSPSSGSGNTIYF. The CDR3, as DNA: TGTGCCAGCAGCCCAAGTAGTGGCTCTGGAAACACCATATATTTT.

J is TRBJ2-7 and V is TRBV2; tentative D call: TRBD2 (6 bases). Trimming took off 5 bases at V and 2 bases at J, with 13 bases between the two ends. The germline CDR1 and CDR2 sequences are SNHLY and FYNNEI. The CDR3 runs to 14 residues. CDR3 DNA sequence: TGTGCCAGCAGTTCCGGGACTCAAGCCTACGAGCAGTACTTC. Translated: CASSSGTQAYEQYF.

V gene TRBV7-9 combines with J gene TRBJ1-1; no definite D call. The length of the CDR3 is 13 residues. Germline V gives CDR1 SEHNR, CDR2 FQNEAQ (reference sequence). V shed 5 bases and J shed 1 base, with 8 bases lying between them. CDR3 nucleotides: TGTGCCAGCAGCGCCTACGAGAACACTGAAGCTTTCTTT. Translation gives CASSAYENTEAFF.

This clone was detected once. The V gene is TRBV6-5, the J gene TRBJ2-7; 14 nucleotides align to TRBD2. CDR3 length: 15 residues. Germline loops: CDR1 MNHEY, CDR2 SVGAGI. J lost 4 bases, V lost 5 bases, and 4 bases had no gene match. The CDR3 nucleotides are TGTGCCAGCAGTCTAGGACTAGCGGGAGGTTACGAGCAGTACTTC. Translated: CASSLGLAGGYEQYF.

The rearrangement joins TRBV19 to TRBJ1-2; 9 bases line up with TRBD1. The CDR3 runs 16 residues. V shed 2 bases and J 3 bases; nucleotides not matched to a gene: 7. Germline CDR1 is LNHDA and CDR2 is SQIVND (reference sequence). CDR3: CASSIWGRQGDYGYTF. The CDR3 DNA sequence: TGTGCCAGTAGTATATGGGGAAGACAGGGGGACTATGGCTACACCTTC.

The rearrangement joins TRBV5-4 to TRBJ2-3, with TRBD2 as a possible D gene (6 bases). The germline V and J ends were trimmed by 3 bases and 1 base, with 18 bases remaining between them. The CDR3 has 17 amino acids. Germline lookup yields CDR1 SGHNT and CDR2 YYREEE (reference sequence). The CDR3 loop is CASSYPGLKVGTDTQYF. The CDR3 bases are TGTGCCAGCAGCTACCCGGGACTCAAAGTTGGCACAGATACGCAGTATTTT.

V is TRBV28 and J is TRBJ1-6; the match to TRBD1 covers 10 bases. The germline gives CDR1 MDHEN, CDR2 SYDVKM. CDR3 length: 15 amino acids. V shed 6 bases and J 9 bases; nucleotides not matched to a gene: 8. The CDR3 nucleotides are TGTGCCAGCAGGAAAGACAGGGGGCATGGTTCACCCCTCCACTTT. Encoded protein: CASRKDRGHGSPLHF.

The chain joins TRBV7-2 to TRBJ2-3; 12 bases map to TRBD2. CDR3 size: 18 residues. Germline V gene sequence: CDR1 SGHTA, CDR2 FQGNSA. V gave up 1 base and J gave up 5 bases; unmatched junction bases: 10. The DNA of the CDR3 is TGTGCCAGCAGCTTAGTCGGGCTAGCGGGAGGGAGTGTAGATACGCAGTATTTT. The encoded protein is CASSLVGLAGGSVDTQYF.

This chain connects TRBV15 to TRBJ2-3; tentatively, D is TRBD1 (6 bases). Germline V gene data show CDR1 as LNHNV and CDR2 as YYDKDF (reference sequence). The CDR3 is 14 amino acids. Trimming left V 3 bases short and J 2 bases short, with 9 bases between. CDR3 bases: TGTGCCACCAGCAGGACAGGAGTCACAGATACGCAGTATTTT. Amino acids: CATSRTGVTDTQYF. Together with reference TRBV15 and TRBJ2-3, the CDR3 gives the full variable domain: DAMVIQNPRYQVTQFGKPVTLSCSQTLNHNVMYWYQQKSSQAPKLLFHYYDKDFNNEADTPDNFQSRRPNTSFCFLDIRSPGLGDTAMYLCATSRTGVTDTQYFGPGTRLTVL.

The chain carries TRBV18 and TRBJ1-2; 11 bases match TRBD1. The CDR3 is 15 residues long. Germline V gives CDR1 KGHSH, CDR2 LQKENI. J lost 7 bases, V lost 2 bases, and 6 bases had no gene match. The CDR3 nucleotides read TGTGCCAGCTCACCAAGTATCGGACAGGGGGCTGGCTACACCTTC. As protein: CASSPSIGQGAGYTF.

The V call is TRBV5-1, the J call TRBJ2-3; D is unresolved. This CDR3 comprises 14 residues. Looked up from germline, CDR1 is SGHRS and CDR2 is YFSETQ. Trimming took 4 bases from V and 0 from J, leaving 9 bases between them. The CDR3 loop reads CASSPRPSTDTQYF. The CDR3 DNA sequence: TGCGCCAGCAGCCCCCGTCCTAGCACAGATACGCAGTATTTT.

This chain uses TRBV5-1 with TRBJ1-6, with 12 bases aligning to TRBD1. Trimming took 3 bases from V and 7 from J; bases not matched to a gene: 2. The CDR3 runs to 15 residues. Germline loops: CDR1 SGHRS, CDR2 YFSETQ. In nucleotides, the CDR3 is TGCGCCAGCAGCTGGGGGACAGGGGGCAATTCACCCCTCCACTTT. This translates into CASSWGTGGNSPLHF.

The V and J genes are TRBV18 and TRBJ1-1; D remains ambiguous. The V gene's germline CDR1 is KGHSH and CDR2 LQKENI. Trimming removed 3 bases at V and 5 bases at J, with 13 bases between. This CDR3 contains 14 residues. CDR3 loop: CASSPSSQRTEAFF. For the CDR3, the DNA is TGTGCCAGCTCACCTTCGAGCCAGAGGACTGAAGCTTTCTTT.

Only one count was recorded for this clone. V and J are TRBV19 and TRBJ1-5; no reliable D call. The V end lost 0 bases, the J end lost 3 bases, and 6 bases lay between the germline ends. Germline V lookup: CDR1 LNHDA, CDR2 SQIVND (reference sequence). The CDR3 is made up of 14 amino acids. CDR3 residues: CASSIDSINQPQHF. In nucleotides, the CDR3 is TGTGCCAGTAGTATAGACAGTATCAATCAGCCCCAGCATTTT.

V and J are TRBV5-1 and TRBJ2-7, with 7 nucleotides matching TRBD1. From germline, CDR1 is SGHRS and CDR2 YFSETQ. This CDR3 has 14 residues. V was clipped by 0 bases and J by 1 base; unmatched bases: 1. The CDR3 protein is CASSLEGQSYEQYF. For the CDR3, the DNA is TGCGCCAGCAGCTTGGAGGGACAGTCCTACGAGCAGTACTTC.

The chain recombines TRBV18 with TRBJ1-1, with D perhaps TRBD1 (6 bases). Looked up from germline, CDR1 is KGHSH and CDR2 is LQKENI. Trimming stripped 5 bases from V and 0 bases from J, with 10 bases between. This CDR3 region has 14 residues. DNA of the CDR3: TGTGCCAGCTCAGCGGGGGCCGTGAACACTGAAGCTTTCTTT. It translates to CASSAGAVNTEAFF.

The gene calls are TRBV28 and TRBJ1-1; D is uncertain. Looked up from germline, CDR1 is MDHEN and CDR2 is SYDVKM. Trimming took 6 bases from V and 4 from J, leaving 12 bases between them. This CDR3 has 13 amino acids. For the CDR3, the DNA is TGTGCCAGCAGCTCTCCCGAGGGCACTGAAGCTTTCTTT. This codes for CASSSPEGTEAFF.

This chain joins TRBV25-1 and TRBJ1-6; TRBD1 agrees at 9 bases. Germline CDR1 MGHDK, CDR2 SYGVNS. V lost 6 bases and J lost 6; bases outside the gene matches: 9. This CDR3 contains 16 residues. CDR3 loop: CASSQTGTGLNSPLHF. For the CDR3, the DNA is TGTGCCAGCAGCCAAACCGGGACAGGGCTTAATTCACCCCTCCACTTT. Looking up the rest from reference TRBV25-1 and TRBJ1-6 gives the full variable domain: EADIYQTPRYLVIGTGKKITLECSQTMGHDKMYWYQQDPGMELHLIHYSYGVNSTEKGDLSSESTVSRIRTEHFPLTLESARPSHTSQYLCASSQTGTGLNSPLHFGNGTRLTVT.

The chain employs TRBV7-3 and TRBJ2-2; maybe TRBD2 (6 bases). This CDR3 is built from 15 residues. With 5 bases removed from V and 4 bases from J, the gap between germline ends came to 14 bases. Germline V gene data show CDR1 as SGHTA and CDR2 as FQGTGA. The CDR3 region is CASSLTEGFTGELFF. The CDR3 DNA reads TGTGCCAGCAGCCTGACGGAGGGATTCACCGGGGAGCTGTTTTTT.

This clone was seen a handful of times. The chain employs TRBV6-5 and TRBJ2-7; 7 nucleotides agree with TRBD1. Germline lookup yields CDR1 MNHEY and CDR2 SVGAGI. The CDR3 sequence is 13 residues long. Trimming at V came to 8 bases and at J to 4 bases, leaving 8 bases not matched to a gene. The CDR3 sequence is CASAVRQGYEQYF. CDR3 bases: TGTGCCAGCGCGGTCCGACAGGGTTACGAGCAGTACTTC.

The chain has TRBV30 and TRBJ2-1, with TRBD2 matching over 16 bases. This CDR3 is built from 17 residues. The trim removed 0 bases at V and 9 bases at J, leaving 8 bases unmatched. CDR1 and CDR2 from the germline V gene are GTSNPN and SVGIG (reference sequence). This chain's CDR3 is CAWSVGTSGRAVVEQFF. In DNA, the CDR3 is TGTGCCTGGAGTGTTGGGACTAGCGGGAGGGCCGTGGTTGAGCAGTTCTTC. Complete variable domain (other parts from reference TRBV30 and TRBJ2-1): SQTIHQWPATLVQPVGSPLSLECTVEGTSNPNLYWYRQAAGRGLQLLFYSVGIGQISSEVPQNLSASRPQDRQFILSSKKLLLSDSGFYLCAWSVGTSGRAVVEQFFGPGTRLTVL.

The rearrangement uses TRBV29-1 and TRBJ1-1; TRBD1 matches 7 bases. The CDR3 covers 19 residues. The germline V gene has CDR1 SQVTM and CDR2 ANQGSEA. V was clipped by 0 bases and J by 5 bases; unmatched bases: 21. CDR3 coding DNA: TGCAGCGTTGAAGAACAACAGGGGTTAGCTCCCCACACCAGGACTGAAGCTTTCTTT. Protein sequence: CSVEEQQGLAPHTRTEAFF.

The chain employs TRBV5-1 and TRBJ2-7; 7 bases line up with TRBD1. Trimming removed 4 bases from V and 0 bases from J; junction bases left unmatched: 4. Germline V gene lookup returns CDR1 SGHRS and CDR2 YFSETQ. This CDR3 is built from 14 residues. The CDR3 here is CASSPTGLSYEQYF. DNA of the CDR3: TGCGCCAGCAGCCCGACAGGGCTCTCCTACGAGCAGTACTTC.

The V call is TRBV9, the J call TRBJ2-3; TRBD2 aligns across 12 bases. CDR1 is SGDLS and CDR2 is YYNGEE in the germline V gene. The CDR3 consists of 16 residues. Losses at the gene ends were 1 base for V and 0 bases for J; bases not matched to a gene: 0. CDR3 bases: TGTGCCAGCAGCGTACTAGCGGGAGGGAGCACAGATACGCAGTATTTT. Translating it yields CASSVLAGGSTDTQYF.

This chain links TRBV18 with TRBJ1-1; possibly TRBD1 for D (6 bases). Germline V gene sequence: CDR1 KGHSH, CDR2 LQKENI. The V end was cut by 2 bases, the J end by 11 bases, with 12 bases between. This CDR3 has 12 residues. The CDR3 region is CASSPDTGSAFF. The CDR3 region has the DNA TGTGCCAGCTCACCAGATACAGGGAGCGCTTTCTTT.

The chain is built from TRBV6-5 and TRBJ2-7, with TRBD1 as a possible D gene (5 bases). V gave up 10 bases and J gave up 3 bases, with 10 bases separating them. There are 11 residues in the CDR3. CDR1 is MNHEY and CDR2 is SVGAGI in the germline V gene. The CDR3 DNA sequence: TGTGCCACGTCCCAGGGCTACGAGCAGTACTTC. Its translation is CATSQGYEQYF.

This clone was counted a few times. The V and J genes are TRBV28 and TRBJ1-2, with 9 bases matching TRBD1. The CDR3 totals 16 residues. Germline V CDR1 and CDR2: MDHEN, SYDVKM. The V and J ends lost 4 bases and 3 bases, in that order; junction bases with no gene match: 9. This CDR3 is CASSSPFRTGDYGYTF. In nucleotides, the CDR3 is TGTGCCAGCAGTTCCCCGTTCCGGACAGGGGACTATGGCTACACCTTC.